This entry lists 25 T cell receptor beta chains sequenced from one sample in a study of blood T cells in healthy people across ages. The authors ran a second PCR of about 6 to 11 cycles using a sample-barcoded 5' primer and a J-beta primer mix. One entry per CDR3 protein, called by TCRdb with MiXCR from the 5' RACE reads. This sample has around 850,000 distinct CDR3 sequences, with 36% found just once. The specimen sequenced was blood. The receptor set was obtained from a man aged 18 to 29 in good health.

J is TRBJ1-4 and V is TRBV6-6; 9 nucleotides align to TRBD1. The CDR3 runs to 14 residues. V lost 2 bases and J lost 6; bases outside the gene matches: 1. CDR1 and CDR2 (germline): MNHNY, SVGAGI (reference sequence). CDR3 amino acids: CASSYGTGHEKLFF. CDR3 nucleotides: TGTGCCAGCAGTTACGGGACAGGGCATGAAAAACTGTTTTTT.

V and J are TRBV9 and TRBJ2-5; D is uncertain. Trimming removed 0 bases at V and 11 bases at J, with 11 bases between. Germline CDR1 and CDR2: SGDLS and YYNGEE. This CDR3 contains 12 residues. CDR3 region: CASSVDENEQYF. The CDR3 bases are TGTGCCAGCAGCGTAGATGAGAATGAGCAGTACTTC.

A few counts support this clonotype. The gene calls are TRBV29-1 and TRBJ1-6; 8 bases map to TRBD1. The CDR3 is made up of 12 amino acids. CDR1 is SQVTM and CDR2 is ANQGSEA in the germline V gene. V dropped 5 bases and J dropped 7; count of bases not matched to a gene: 1. The CDR3 spells CSVRQGNSPLHF. The CDR3 DNA follows: TGCAGCGTTAGACAGGGGAATTCACCCCTCCACTTT. The variable domain in full, completed from reference TRBV29-1 and TRBJ1-6, reads SAVISQKPSRDICQRGTSLTIQCQVDSQVTMMFWYRQQPGQSLTLIATANQGSEATYESGFVIDKFPISRPNLTFSTLTVSNMSPEDSSIYLCSVRQGNSPLHFGNGTRLTVT.

This clonotype came up a few times. The CDR3 here is CASSVGTGSYNEQFF. The CDR3 DNA reads as TGTGCCAGCAGCGTCGGGACAGGCTCCTACAATGAGCAGTTCTTC. The rearrangement uses TRBV9 and TRBJ2-1; 8 bases align to TRBD1. This CDR3 region has 15 residues. V shed 2 bases, J shed 0 bases, and the junction held 1 base outside the gene matches. Germline CDR1 and CDR2: SGDLS and YYNGEE.

The chain links TRBV10-3 to TRBJ1-4; 7 nucleotides line up with TRBD1. The CDR3 totals 13 residues. Trimming removed 10 bases from V and 3 bases from J; junction bases left unmatched: 5. The V gene's germline CDR1 is ENHRY and CDR2 SYGVKD. This CDR3 reads CANRDSPNEKLFF. The CDR3 DNA follows: TGTGCCAACCGGGACAGTCCTAATGAAAAACTGTTTTTT.

Note on this clonotype: The junction departs from germline at one end; a sequencing error may be responsible. The chain carries TRBV7-2 and TRBJ2-1; TRBD2 aligns across 10 bases. Germline assignment: CDR1 SGHTA and CDR2 FQGNSA. This CDR3 region has 15 residues. CDR3: CASTPGAGGPNGQFF. CDR3 nucleotide sequence: TGTGCCAGCACCCCGGGAGCGGGGGGGCCTAATGGGCAGTTCTTC.

This clonotype was picked up a small number of times. This rearrangement joins TRBV12-3 or TRBV12-4 to TRBJ1-1; D call uncertain. V dropped 6 bases and J dropped 1 base, with 12 bases sitting between them. This CDR3 is built from 14 residues. This CDR3 reads CASRVDWKNTEAFF. For the CDR3, the DNA is TGTGCCAGCAGAGTAGACTGGAAGAACACTGAAGCTTTCTTT.

This clonotype was observed once. This chain links TRBV12-3 or TRBV12-4 with TRBJ2-5; the match to TRBD2 covers 7 bases. Trimming cost V 5 bases and J 2 bases; bases outside gene matches: 8. The CDR3 is made up of 15 amino acids. The CDR3 sequence: CASSTGGGGQETQYF. The CDR3 DNA reads TGTGCCAGCAGTACTGGCGGGGGTGGTCAAGAGACCCAGTACTTC.

This clonotype was recorded a few times. The chain's CDR3 is CASSLHGVGAKNIQYF. The CDR3 DNA sequence: TGTGCCAGCAGCTTACACGGGGTTGGAGCCAAAAACATTCAGTACTTC. This chain links TRBV7-2 with TRBJ2-4, with D possibly TRBD2 on 5 matching bases. The CDR3 covers 16 residues. Germline loops: CDR1 SGHTA, CDR2 FQGNSA. The V end was cut by 2 bases, the J end by 0 bases, with 11 bases between.

This clonotype occurred many times. This sequence joins TRBV29-1 and TRBJ1-5, with TRBD1 matching over 7 bases. CDR1 SQVTM and CDR2 ANQGSEA come from the germline V gene. The CDR3 is 13 amino acids. V was pared by 4 bases and J by 5 bases, with 5 bases of the junction left unmatched. This chain's CDR3 is CSVVTGQDQPQHF. CDR3 in DNA: TGCAGCGTTGTGACAGGGCAGGATCAGCCCCAGCATTTT.

This clonotype was picked up a small number of times. The CDR3 DNA is TGCGCCAGCAGCTTGCCCCCCGGCAATGAGCAGTTCTTC. This codes for CASSLPPGNEQFF. The chain recombines TRBV5-1 with TRBJ2-1; D gene ambiguous. With 1 base removed from V and 6 bases from J, the gap between germline ends came to 8 bases. Germline assignment: CDR1 SGHRS and CDR2 YFSETQ. This CDR3 is built from 13 residues.

V gene TRBV15 combines with J gene TRBJ2-1, with TRBD2 identical over 8 bases. V lost 3 bases to trimming and J lost 4 bases; unmatched junction nucleotides: 8. Germline CDR1 LNHNV, CDR2 YYDKDF (reference sequence). This CDR3 has 16 residues. CDR3 sequence: CATSRNWRGGYNEQFF. DNA for the CDR3: TGTGCCACCAGCAGGAATTGGCGCGGGGGGTACAATGAGCAGTTCTTC.

The chain links TRBV7-2 to TRBJ2-7, with D perhaps matching TRBD2 (5 bases). The J call is in doubt because the DNA end fits TRBJ2-5 better. The germline CDR1 and CDR2 sequences are SGHTA and FQGNSA. This CDR3 comprises 14 residues. The CDR3, as DNA: TGTGCCAGCAGCTTAGACCTAGCCGGGGAGACCCAGTACTTC. It encodes CASSLDLAGETQYF.

This clonotype came up a few times. CDR3 amino acids: CASSTTDGATNEKLFF. The CDR3 DNA follows: TGTGCCAGCAGTACCACGGACGGGGCAACTAATGAAAAACTGTTTTTT. V usage is TRBV28 and J usage is TRBJ1-4; D ambiguous. This CDR3 contains 16 residues. CDR1 is MDHEN, CDR2 SYDVKM, per germline. The germline V and J ends were trimmed by 5 bases and 0 bases, with 13 bases remaining between them.

This clonotype was counted between two and nine times. The chain uses TRBV6-2 or TRBV6-3 and TRBJ1-1, with a tentative D call TRBD1 (6 bases). Per the germline V gene, CDR1 is MNHEY and CDR2 is SVGEGT. CDR3 length: 15 residues. Between the trimmed V and J ends, which lost 7 bases and 1 base, there was a span of 16 bases. As DNA, the CDR3 is TGTGCCAGCACCCCCGAGAGGGGGACGAACACTGAAGCTTTCTTT. It is translated as CASTPERGTNTEAFF.

This rearrangement joins TRBV4-1 to TRBJ1-3; D is unresolved. Trimming took off 0 bases at V and 4 bases at J, with 7 bases between the two ends. The CDR3 spans 14 residues. Germline values: CDR1 MGHRA, CDR2 YSYEKL. This chain's CDR3 is CASSQEFTGNTIYF. The CDR3 coding sequence is TGCGCCAGCAGCCAAGAGTTCACCGGAAACACCATATATTTT.

The CDR3 DNA reads as TGTGCCAGCAGCTTAGAGACGATTGGCACTGAAGCTTTCTTT. This codes for CASSLETIGTEAFF. The V gene is TRBV7-2, the J gene TRBJ1-1; D remains unclear. The length of the CDR3 is 14 residues. V was trimmed by 1 base and J by 4 bases, leaving 10 bases between them. CDR1 and CDR2 from the germline V gene are SGHTA and FQGNSA.

Regarding this clonotype: The junction and the germline gene differ at one end; a read error may be behind it. The chain carries TRBV30 and TRBJ1-2; D not resolved. The length of the CDR3 is 13 residues. CDR1 is GTSNPN and CDR2 is SVGIG in the germline V gene (reference sequence). CDR3 DNA: TGTGCCTGGAGTGGGGGTAGTGACTATGGCCACACCTTC. Protein product: CAWSGGSDYGHTF.

This clonotype was found many times. The chain employs TRBV9 and TRBJ2-7, with D unresolved. The CDR3 loop spans 14 amino acids. Between the trimmed V and J ends, which lost 0 bases and 0 bases, there was a span of 7 bases. Per the germline V gene, CDR1 is SGDLS and CDR2 is YYNGEE. This CDR3 is CASSVEGNSYEQYF. Here the CDR3 DNA reads TGTGCCAGCAGCGTAGAGGGAAACTCCTACGAGCAGTACTTC.

The genes are TRBV5-4 and TRBJ2-1; 9 bases align to TRBD2. The CDR3 extends over 17 amino acids. The germline CDR1 and CDR2 sequences are SGHNT and YYREEE (reference sequence). V gave up 0 bases and J gave up 0 bases; unmatched junction bases: 4. The DNA for the CDR3 is TGTGCCAGCAGCTTGGGGCTAGCGGGAAGCTCCTACAATGAGCAGTTCTTC. Translating it yields CASSLGLAGSSYNEQFF. Drawing the rest from reference TRBV5-4 and TRBJ2-1, the complete variable domain is ETGVTQSPTHLIKTRGQQVTLRCSSQSGHNTVSWYQQALGQGPQFIFQYYREEENGRGNFPPRFSGLQFPNYSSELNVNALELDDSALYLCASSLGLAGSSYNEQFFGPGTRLTVL.

This clonotype was counted a few times. This rearrangement joins TRBV12-3 or TRBV12-4 to TRBJ2-1, with 9 bases aligning to TRBD1. This CDR3 spans 15 amino acids. The junction had 9 bases not matched to a gene; V was cut back by 6 bases and J by 6 bases. The CDR3 loop is CASSQTGTGFNEQFF. In nucleotides, the CDR3 is TGTGCCAGCAGCCAAACCGGGACAGGGTTCAATGAGCAGTTCTTC.

The gene calls are TRBV20-1 and TRBJ1-2; D might be TRBD1 (6 bases). This CDR3 is 10 amino acids long. V lost 5 bases and J 7 bases, leaving 8 bases between the germline ends. Germline CDR1 reads DFQATT; CDR2 reads SNEGSKA (reference sequence). The CDR3 DNA follows: TGCAGTGCTCTCAGGGGTGGCTACACCTTC. Encoded protein: CSALRGGYTF.

At least ten counts were recorded for this clonotype. The V and J genes are TRBV7-8 and TRBJ2-5; D not certain. Deletions cut 5 bases from V and 1 base from J, with 8 bases between. CDR1 is SGHVS, CDR2 FQNEAQ, per germline. The CDR3 runs to 13 residues. For the CDR3, the DNA is TGTGCCAGCAGCCCTTTTGCCCAAGAGACCCAGTACTTC. This sequence encodes CASSPFAQETQYF.

This clonotype has a handful of counts. The V and J genes are TRBV25-1 and TRBJ2-1; 7 positions agree with TRBD1. This CDR3 region has 14 residues. The V gene's germline CDR1 is MGHDK and CDR2 SYGVNS. V shed 7 bases and J 9 bases; nucleotides not matched to a gene: 12. The CDR3 sequence: CASKVEGAKVEQFF. The CDR3 DNA reads as TGTGCCAGCAAGGTCGAGGGGGCTAAAGTTGAGCAGTTCTTC.

This clonotype was seen only a few times. The chain is built from TRBV13 and TRBJ2-4; D call uncertain. The CDR3 spans 15 residues. V was clipped by 2 bases and J by 3 bases, with 11 bases between them. Germline assignment: CDR1 PRHDT and CDR2 FYEKMQ (reference sequence). CDR3: CASSLYGWGKNIQYF. The DNA for the CDR3 is TGTGCCAGCAGCTTATACGGCTGGGGCAAAAACATTCAGTACTTC.